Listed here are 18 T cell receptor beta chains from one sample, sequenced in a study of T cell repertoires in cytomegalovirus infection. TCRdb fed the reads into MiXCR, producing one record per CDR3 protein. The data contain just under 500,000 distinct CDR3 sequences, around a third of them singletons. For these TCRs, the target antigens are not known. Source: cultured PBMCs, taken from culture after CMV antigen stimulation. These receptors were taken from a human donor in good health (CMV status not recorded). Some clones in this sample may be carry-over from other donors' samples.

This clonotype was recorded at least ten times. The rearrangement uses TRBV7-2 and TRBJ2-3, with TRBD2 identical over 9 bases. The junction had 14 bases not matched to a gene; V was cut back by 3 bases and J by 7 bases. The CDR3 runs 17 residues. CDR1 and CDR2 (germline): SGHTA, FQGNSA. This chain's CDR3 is CASSLAGGGPAHYTQYF. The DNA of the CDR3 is TGTGCCAGCAGCTTGGCGGGAGGGGGACCTGCCCACTATACGCAGTATTTT.

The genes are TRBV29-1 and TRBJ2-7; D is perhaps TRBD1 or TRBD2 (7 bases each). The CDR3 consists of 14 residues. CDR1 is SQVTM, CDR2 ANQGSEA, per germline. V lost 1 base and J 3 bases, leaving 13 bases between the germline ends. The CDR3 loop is CSVEGPGGGYEQYF. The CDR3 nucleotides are TGCAGCGTTGAAGGTCCAGGGGGGGGCTACGAGCAGTACTTC.

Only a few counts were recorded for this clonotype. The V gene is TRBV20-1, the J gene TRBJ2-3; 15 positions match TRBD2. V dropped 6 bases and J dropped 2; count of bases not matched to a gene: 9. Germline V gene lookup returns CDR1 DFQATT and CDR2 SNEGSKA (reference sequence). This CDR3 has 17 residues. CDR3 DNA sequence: TGCAGTGCCCCCGGACTAGCGGGAGGGAGGGACACAGATACGCAGTATTTT. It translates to CSAPGLAGGRDTDTQYF.

The CDR3 nucleotides are TGCGCCAGCAGCCAAGGCGGACAGGGTTTAAGGAATGAGCAGTTCTTC. This gives the protein CASSQGGQGLRNEQFF. The chain combines TRBV4-1 with TRBJ2-1, with 8 bases fitting TRBD1. The CDR3 is 16 amino acids. After removal of 1 base from V and 7 bases from J, the junction contained 9 bases not matched to a gene. Germline CDR1 is MGHRA and CDR2 is YSYEKL.

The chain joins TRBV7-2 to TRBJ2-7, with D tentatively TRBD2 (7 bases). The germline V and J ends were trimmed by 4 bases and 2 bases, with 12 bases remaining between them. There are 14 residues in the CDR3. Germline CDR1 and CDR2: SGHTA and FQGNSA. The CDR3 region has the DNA TGTGCCAGCAGCTCTGCGGGGGCGACCTACGAGCAGTACGTC. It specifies CASSSAGATYEQYV.

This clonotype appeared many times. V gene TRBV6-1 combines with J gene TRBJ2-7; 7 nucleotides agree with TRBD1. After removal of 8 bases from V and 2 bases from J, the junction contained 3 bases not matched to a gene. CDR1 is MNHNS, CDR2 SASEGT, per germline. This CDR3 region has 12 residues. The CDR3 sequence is CASRDRTYEQYF. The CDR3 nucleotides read TGTGCCAGCCGGGACAGAACCTACGAGCAGTACTTC.

As DNA, the CDR3 is TGTGCTAGTGGTTCCAGCGGGATTTCCTACAATGAGCAGTTCTTC. This codes for CASGSSGISYNEQFF. The chain combines TRBV12-5 with TRBJ2-1, with 7 bases aligning to TRBD2. The V segment lost 4 bases and the J segment 1 base; nucleotides outside the gene matches: 4. Germline V gene sequence: CDR1 LGHNT, CDR2 FRNRAP. The CDR3 runs to 15 residues.

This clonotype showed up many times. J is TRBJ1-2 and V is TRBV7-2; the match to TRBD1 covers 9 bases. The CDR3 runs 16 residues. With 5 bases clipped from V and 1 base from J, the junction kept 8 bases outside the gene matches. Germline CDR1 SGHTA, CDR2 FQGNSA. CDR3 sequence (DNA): TGTGCCAGCAGCCAACAGGGGGCATCCGGTAACTATGGCTACACCTTC. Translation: CASSQQGASGNYGYTF.

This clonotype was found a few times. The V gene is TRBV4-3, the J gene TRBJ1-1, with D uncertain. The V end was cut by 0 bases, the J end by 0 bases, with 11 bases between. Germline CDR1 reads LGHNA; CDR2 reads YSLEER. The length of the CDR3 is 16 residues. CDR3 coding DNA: TGCGCCAGCAGCCAAGATCTTGGCGGACTGAACACTGAAGCTTTCTTT. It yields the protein CASSQDLGGLNTEAFF.

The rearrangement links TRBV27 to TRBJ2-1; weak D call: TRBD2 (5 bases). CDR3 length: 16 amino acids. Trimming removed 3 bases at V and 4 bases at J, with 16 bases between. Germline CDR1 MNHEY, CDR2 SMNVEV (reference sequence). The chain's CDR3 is CASSLRVVGKYNEQFF. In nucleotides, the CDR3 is TGTGCCAGCAGTTTGCGGGTTGTGGGGAAATACAATGAGCAGTTCTTC.

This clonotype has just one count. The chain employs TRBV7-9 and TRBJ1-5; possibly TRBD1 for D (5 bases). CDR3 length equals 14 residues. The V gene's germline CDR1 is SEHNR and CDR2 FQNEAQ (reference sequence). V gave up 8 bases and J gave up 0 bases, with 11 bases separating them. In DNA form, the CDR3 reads TGTGCCAGCGGAGATGGGGGTAGCAATCAGCCCCAGCATTTT. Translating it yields CASGDGGSNQPQHF. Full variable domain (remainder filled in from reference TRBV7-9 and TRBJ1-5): DTGVSQNPRHKITKRGQNVTFRCDPISEHNRLYWYRQTLGQGPEFLTYFQNEAQLEKSRLLSDRFSAERPKGSFSTLEIQRTEQGDSAMYLCASGDGGSNQPQHFGDGTRLSIL.

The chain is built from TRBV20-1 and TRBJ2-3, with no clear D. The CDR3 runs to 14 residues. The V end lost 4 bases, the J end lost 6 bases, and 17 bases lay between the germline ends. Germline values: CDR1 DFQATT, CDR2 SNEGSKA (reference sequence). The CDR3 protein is CSATEHLNVDTQYF. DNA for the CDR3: TGCAGTGCTACCGAGCATTTAAACGTTGATACGCAGTATTTT.

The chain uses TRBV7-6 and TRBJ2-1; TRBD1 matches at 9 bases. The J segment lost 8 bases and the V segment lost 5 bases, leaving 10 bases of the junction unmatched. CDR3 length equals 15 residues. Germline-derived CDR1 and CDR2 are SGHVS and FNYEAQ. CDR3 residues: CASSPGTGNLYEQFF. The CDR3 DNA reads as TGTGCCAGCAGCCCCGGGACAGGGAATTTATATGAGCAGTTCTTC.

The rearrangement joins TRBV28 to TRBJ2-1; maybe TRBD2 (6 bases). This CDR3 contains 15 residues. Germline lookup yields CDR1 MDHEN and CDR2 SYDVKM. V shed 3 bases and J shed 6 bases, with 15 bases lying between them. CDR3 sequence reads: CASSFTGVGANEQFF. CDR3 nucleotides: TGTGCCAGCAGTTTCACGGGAGTAGGGGCCAATGAGCAGTTCTTC.

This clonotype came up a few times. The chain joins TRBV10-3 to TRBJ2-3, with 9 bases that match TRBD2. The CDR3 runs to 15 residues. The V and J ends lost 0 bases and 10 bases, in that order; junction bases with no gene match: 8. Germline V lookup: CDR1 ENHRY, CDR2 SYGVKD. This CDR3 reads CAISESQRGASSQYF. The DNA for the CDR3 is TGTGCCATCAGTGAGTCCCAGCGGGGGGCTTCGTCGCAGTATTTT.

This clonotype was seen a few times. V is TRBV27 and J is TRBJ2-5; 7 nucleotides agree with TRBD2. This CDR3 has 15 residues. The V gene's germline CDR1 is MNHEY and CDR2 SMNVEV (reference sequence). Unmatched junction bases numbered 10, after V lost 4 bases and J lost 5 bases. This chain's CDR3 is CASSSLAMGPETQYF. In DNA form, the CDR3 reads TGTGCCAGCAGTTCACTAGCGATGGGGCCGGAGACCCAGTACTTC.

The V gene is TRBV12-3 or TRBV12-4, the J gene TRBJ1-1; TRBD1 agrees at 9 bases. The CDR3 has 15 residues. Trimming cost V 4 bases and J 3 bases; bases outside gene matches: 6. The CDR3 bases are TGTGCCAGCAGTTCACCGGGACAGGGATACACTGAAGCTTTCTTT. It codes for CASSSPGQGYTEAFF.

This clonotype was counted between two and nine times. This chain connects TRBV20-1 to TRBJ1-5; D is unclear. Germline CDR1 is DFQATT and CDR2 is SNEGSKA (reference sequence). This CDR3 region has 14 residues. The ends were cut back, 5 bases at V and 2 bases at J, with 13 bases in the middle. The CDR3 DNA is TGCAGTGCTGTCCCGTATGGCGGCAATCAGCCCCAGCATTTT. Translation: CSAVPYGGNQPQHF.